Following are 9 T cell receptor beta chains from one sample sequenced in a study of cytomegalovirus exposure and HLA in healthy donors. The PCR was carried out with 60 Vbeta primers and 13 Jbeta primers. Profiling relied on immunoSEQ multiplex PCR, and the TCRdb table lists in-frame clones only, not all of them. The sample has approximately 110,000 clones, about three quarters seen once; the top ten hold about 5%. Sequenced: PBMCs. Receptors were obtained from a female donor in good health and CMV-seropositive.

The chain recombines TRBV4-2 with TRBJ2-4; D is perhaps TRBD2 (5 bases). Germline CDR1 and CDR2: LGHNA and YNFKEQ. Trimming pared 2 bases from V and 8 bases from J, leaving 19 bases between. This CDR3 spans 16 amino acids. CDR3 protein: CASSQRALASSDIQYF. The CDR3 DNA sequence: TGTGCCAGCAGCCAAAGGGCCCTAGCTAGTAGTGACATTCAGTACTTC.

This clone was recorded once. The CDR3, as DNA: TGCAGTGGGACAGGGACATTTGAAGCTTTCTTT. Protein: CSGTGTFEAFF. This chain joins TRBV20-1 and TRBJ1-1; 8 bases agree with TRBD1. With V trimmed by 7 bases and J by 7 bases, 5 bases remained unmatched. The germline gives CDR1 DFQATT, CDR2 SNEGSKA (reference sequence). The CDR3 is made up of 11 amino acids.

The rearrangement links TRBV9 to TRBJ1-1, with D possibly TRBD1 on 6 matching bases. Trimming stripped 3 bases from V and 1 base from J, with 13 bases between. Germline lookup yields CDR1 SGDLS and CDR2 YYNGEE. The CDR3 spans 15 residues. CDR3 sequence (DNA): TGTGCCAGCAGCGCGAGGGCAGGGGAGAACACTGAAGCTTTCTTT. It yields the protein CASSARAGENTEAFF.

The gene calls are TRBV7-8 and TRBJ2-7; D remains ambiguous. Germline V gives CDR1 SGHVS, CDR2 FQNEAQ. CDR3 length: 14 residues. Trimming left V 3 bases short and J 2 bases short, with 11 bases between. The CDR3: CASSFHRTTYEQYF. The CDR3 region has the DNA TGTGCCAGCAGCTTCCACAGAACCACCTACGAGCAGTACTTC. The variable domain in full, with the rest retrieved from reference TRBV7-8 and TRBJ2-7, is GAGVSQSPRYKVAKRGQDVALRCDPISGHVSLFWYQQALGQGPEFLTYFQNEAQLDKSGLPSDRFFAERPEGSVSTLKIQRTQQEDSAVYLCASSFHRTTYEQYFGPGTRLTVT.

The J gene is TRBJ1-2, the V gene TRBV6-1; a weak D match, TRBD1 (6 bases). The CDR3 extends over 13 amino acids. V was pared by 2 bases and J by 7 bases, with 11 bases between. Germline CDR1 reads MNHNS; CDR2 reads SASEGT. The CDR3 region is CASSEQGLGGYTF. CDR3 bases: TGTGCCAGCAGTGAACAGGGGTTGGGTGGCTACACCTTC.

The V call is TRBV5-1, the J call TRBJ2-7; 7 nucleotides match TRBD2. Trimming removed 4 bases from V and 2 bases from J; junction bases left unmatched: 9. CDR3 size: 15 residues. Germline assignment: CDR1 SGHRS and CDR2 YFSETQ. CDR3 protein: CASSPRGGGTYEQYF. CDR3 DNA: TGCGCCAGCAGCCCCCGCGGGGGAGGTACCTACGAGCAGTACTTC.

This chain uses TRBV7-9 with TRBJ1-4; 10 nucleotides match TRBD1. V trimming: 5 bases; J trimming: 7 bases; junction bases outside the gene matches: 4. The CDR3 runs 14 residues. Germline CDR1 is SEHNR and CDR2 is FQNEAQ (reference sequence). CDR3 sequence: CASSRQGAFEKLFF. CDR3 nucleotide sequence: TGTGCCAGCAGCCGACAGGGGGCTTTTGAAAAACTGTTTTTT.

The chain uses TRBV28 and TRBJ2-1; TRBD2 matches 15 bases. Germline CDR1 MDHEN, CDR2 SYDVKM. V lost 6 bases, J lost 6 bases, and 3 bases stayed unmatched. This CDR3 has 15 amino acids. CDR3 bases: TGTGCCAGCAGGGGGGGACTAGCGGGAGGCAATGAGCAGTTCTTC. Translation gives CASRGGLAGGNEQFF.

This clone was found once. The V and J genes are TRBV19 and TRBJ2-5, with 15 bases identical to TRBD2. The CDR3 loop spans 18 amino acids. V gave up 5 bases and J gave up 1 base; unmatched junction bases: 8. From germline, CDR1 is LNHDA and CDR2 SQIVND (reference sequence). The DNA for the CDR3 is TGTGCCAGTAGTCCCGGACTAGCGGGAGGGCCGATCCAAGAGACCCAGTACTTC. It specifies CASSPGLAGGPIQETQYF.